This T cell receptor beta chain appears in the sequencing data of a study of response to subunit inactivated influenza vaccine. Points from the study as a whole: New T cells are recruited in small numbers by each seasonal influenza vaccination, according to the authors' suggestion.

TCRdb used MiXCR to reprocess the RT-PCR reads, holding one entry per CDR3 protein. Of about 540,000 distinct CDR3 sequences in the sample, 20% to 25% were seen once. Comment on this clonotype: Antigen: not known.

The germline gives CDR1 SGHDT, CDR2 YYEEEE. The CDR3 runs to 15 residues. V was cut by 4 bases and J by 2 bases, with 15 bases left in between. These records were also assigned to another study, of T cells expressing NK-cell markers. That investigation notes: 5'RACE template switching with UMIs generated TCR beta cDNA. With respect to HCMV, seven of the eight sequenced donors were seropositive, and one was seronegative. Dominant NKG2C+ clonotype frequencies of about 1.0-7.0% of CD8+ T cells were measured in over 5 donors. Four donors likewise had their CD3+CD56-NKG2C+ fraction led by these clonotypes.

The source material was CD4+ T cells sorted from PBMCs, sampled about 12 days after vaccination. The genes are TRBV5-6 and TRBJ2-5; D is perhaps TRBD2 (6 bases). This TCR came from a man aged 50-59 years who received an inactivated influenza vaccine. The CDR3 nucleotides read TGTGCCAGCAGCCGACGACTAGACGGTCAAGAGACCCAGTACTTC. Amino acids: CASSRRLDGQETQYF. Combining the CDR3 with reference TRBV5-6 and TRBJ2-5 gives the whole variable domain DAGVTQSPTHLIKTRGQQVTLRCSPKSGHDTVSWYQQALGQGPQFIFQYYEEEERQRGNFPDRFSGHQFPNYSSELNVNALLLGDSALYLCASSRRLDGQETQYFGPGTRLLVL.